This T cell receptor (beta chain) was profiled in a study of T cell responses to AZD1222 COVID-19 vaccine. Overall study: Timing groups of about 4 and about 12 weeks for second doses were pooled. Study-level points and caveats: Donors, mostly white British, included more females; clonal diversity was possibly underestimated. Distributed over spike, vaccine-associated CD4 TCRs predominated at 160-218 and 743-854. The study sampled repertoires only after the peak T cell response.

V was trimmed by 1 base and J by 10 bases, leaving 10 bases between them. The germline V gene encodes CDR1 LNHDA and CDR2 SQIVND (reference sequence). The CDR3 consists of 13 residues. Sequenced by immunoSEQ multiplex PCR; TCRdb stores in-frame clones only, minus some. The repertoire includes about 79,000 clones, over 75% of them detected once, and 20% to 25% sits in the top ten. This clone was counted a few times. Antigen: not known. The V and J genes are TRBV19 and TRBJ2-2; unclear D gene. The source is an adult in good health. This sample comprised peripheral blood, obtained on day 0 of AZD1222 vaccination. DNA of the CDR3: TGTGCCAGTAGTATAGGGAGATCAATGGAGCTGTTTTTT. Translated: CASSIGRSMELFF.